This entry describes one T cell receptor (beta chain). This entry comes from a study of CD8 T cells in ankylosing spondylitis. The CDR3 runs 15 residues. V gave up 4 bases and J gave up 1 base; unmatched junction bases: 5. Germline V gene sequence: CDR1 MDHEN, CDR2 SYDVKM. In TCRdb, the 5' RACE reads were re-called with MiXCR into one record per CDR3 protein. Here the sample spans approximately 250,000 distinct CDR3 sequences, 30% to 40% being singletons. The sample was blood, either unsorted or a sorted T cell fraction (not recorded which). The sequence came from a male donor with ankylosing spondylitis or in good health (not recorded which). V usage is TRBV28 and J usage is TRBJ2-3, with 7 positions matching TRBD1. The CDR3 DNA reads TGTGCCAGCAGTTCAGACAGGGAAGGCACAGATACGCAGTATTTT. Its translation is CASSSDREGTDTQYF.